This T cell receptor (beta chain) is drawn from a study of T cell responses to AZD1222 COVID-19 vaccine. Study-wide results and caveats: There were repertoire samples only from the period after the peak T cell response. Epitopes outside B.1.351 and B.1.1.7 mutated regions reportedly drew nearly half of spike TCRs. Regions 160-218 and 743-854 held dominance among vaccine-associated CD4 TCRs, which spanned spike.

As for this clone: Its cognate antigen is unknown.

Measured with immunoSEQ multiplex PCR; TCRdb has only the in-frame clones, and not every one. This sample carries tens of thousands of clones, roughly nine tenths of them seen once, and the ten largest clones take more than 25%. Samples with a second dose at about 4 or about 12 weeks were pooled together. Germline V gives CDR1 KGHSH, CDR2 LQKENI. The V segment lost 6 bases and the J segment 0 bases; nucleotides outside the gene matches: 10. This CDR3 contains 16 residues. The chain couples TRBV18 to TRBJ1-2; 7 bases match TRBD1. The sample was peripheral blood, taken 28 days after the second AZD1222 dose. This sequence originates from an adult who received the AZD1222 COVID-19 vaccine. The chain's CDR3 is CASSSFPGQSNYGYTF. The CDR3 region has the DNA TGTGCCAGCTCGTCGTTCCCGGGACAGTCTAACTATGGCTACACCTTC.